This T cell receptor beta chain came from a study of T cells in Graves' hyperthyroidism and ophthalmopathy. Whole-study findings and limits: Stable hyperthyroidism was told apart from ophthalmopathy by a model built on 13 V-J features.

The TCR beta CDR3 regions underwent amplification using RNA transcripts as the source. Using the HTBI primer set, a first-round RT-PCR was run on the TCR CDR3. TCRdb ran MiXCR on the multiplex PCR reads and lists one entry per CDR3 protein. The sample consists of under 300,000 distinct CDR3 sequences, around a quarter of them appearing once. This clonotype was seen repeatedly, ten times or more. The antigen is undetermined. Germline trimming cut 3 bases from V and 2 bases from J; bases unmatched to any gene: 1. Germline loops: CDR1 SQVTM, CDR2 ANQGSEA. The CDR3 is 14 residues long. Using more than 7.5 ml of fresh peripheral blood, PBMCs were prepared.

Sequencing input: blood. The TCR originated in a man in his forties with Graves' hyperthyroidism that later progressed to Graves' ophthalmopathy. The chain employs TRBV29-1 and TRBJ2-2, with 9 nucleotides matching TRBD1. The CDR3 here is CSVETGGNTGELFF. Written as DNA, the CDR3 is TGCAGCGTTGAGACAGGGGGTAACACCGGGGAGCTGTTTTTT.